The sequence of this T cell receptor (beta chain) was determined in a study of T cells in women clearing cervical HPV infection. For the study at large: Women with histologically confirmed HPV16-related CIN3 or worse, 2 with invasive cancer, served as cases. Study-wide findings and caveats: Associations may precede or follow infection; HPV-specific or memory T cells were not isolated.

In regard to this clone: What it recognizes is unknown. The read comes to an end 3 residues before the CDR3 does, leaving the germline J gene to fill in the end.

Using immunoSEQ multiplex PCR, the repertoire was profiled, and TCRdb retains in-frame clones only, with some absent. Reported are 15,000 or so clones; the ten largest clones contain 20%. Trimming removed 1 base from V and 5 bases from J, with 15 bases in between. The CDR3 extends over 15 amino acids. The germline V gene has CDR1 MGHRA and CDR2 YSYEKL. The TCR originated in a woman between 18 and 70 years old with a cervical HPV16 infection that either progressed to CIN3+ or cleared (not recorded which). The J gene is TRBJ2-7, the V gene TRBV4-1; no clear D. Input material: blood buffy coat. CDR3 sequence: CASSQGPRLVDEQYF. The part of the CDR3 DNA that was read is TGCGCCAGCAGCCAAGGCCCCCGACTGGTCGACGAG.